This TCR beta chain comes out of a study of shared clonotypes between healthy human individuals. Trimming cost V 0 bases and J 0 bases, with 7 bases left between them. CDR1 and CDR2 from the germline V gene are SGHKS and YYEKEE (reference sequence). CDR3 length equals 16 residues. Produced via immunoSEQ multiplex PCR; TCRdb's table is partial and in-frame only. The sample has about 1 million clones, approximately 70% seen once. Sequencing was done on a sample of memory CD4+ T cells sorted from blood. Indicated subset: CD45RA-negative fraction. The chain joins TRBV5-5 to TRBJ1-6; D is uncertain. The TCR originated in a man younger than 35 in good health. The CDR3 protein is CASSLGAVSYNSPLHF. CDR3 nucleotides: TGTGCCAGCAGCTTGGGGGCAGTCTCCTATAATTCACCCCTCCACTTT.